The T cell receptor (beta chain) under discussion was sequenced for a study of blood T cell repertoires in COVID-19. CDR1 and CDR2 from the germline V gene are SNHLY and FYNNEI. CDR3 length: 15 residues. V trimming: 2 bases; J trimming: 3 bases; junction bases outside the gene matches: 3. The repertoire was sequenced with immunoSEQ multiplex PCR; TCRdb's copy has only in-frame clones and lacks some. The data contain some 150,000 clones, roughly 90% of them singletons. This receptor was obtained from a human donor in a cohort sampled during active COVID-19. The chain is built from TRBV2 and TRBJ2-1; TRBD2 matches 8 bases. The sequenced material came from peripheral blood. CDR3: CASSESGGFYNEQFF. CDR3 sequence (DNA): TGTGCCAGCAGTGAATCGGGGGGGTTCTACAATGAGCAGTTCTTC.